Following are 24 T cell receptor beta chains from one sample sequenced in a study of blood T cell repertoires in COVID-19. TCRdb keeps only in-frame clones here, not all; method: immunoSEQ multiplex PCR. The sample lists about 470,000 clones, approximately 90% seen once, with roughly 0.7% in the top ten. Sample: PBMCs or T cells enriched from blood (not recorded which). Every receptor here comes from a young woman who had recovered from COVID-19.

V usage is TRBV27 and J usage is TRBJ1-2, with no clear D. V lost 8 bases and J 7 bases, leaving 11 bases between the germline ends. The V gene's germline CDR1 is MNHEY and CDR2 SMNVEV (reference sequence). The CDR3 is 11 amino acids. CDR3 nucleotide sequence: TGTGCCAGCGGTCTAGGCAGTGGCTACACCTTC. Protein sequence: CASGLGSGYTF.

This clone occurred once. The CDR3 DNA reads as TGTGCCAGCAGTACGGCAGGATCCCCCGAGGGGACAGGAGATACGCAGTATTTT. It yields the protein CASSTAGSPEGTGDTQYF. The chain joins TRBV27 to TRBJ2-3; 8 bases agree with TRBD1. The CDR3 runs to 18 residues. Germline CDR1 and CDR2: MNHEY and SMNVEV (reference sequence). Trimming cost V 5 bases and J 5 bases; bases outside gene matches: 18.

The rearrangement joins TRBV5-4 to TRBJ2-3, with 8 nucleotides matching TRBD2. The trim removed 3 bases at V and 2 bases at J, leaving 17 bases unmatched. The germline gives CDR1 SGHNT, CDR2 YYREEE (reference sequence). CDR3 length equals 19 residues. Here the CDR3 DNA reads TGTGCCAGCAGCTCACCGGGACTAGGGTTTCCTCTTACCACAGATACGCAGTATTTT. Translating it yields CASSSPGLGFPLTTDTQYF. The entire variable domain, with the rest obtained from reference TRBV5-4 and TRBJ2-3, is as follows: ETGVTQSPTHLIKTRGQQVTLRCSSQSGHNTVSWYQQALGQGPQFIFQYYREEENGRGNFPPRFSGLQFPNYSSELNVNALELDDSALYLCASSSPGLGFPLTTDTQYFGPGTRLTVL.

V is TRBV5-1 and J is TRBJ2-4; TRBD1 is a possible D gene (6 bases). Germline lookup yields CDR1 SGHRS and CDR2 YFSETQ. V was clipped by 0 bases and J by 2 bases, with 21 bases between them. The CDR3 loop spans 19 amino acids. The chain's CDR3 is CASSLEPTGKGETKNIQYF. The CDR3 nucleotides are TGCGCCAGCAGCTTGGAGCCTACAGGGAAAGGGGAAACCAAAAACATTCAGTACTTC. Full variable domain (rest looked up from reference TRBV5-1 and TRBJ2-4): KAGVTQTPRYLIKTRGQQVTLSCSPISGHRSVSWYQQTPGQGLQFLFEYFSETQRNKGNFPGRFSGRQFSNSRSEMNVSTLELGDSALYLCASSLEPTGKGETKNIQYFGAGTRLSVL.

The V and J genes are TRBV20-1 and TRBJ2-1; D call uncertain. Germline V lookup: CDR1 DFQATT, CDR2 SNEGSKA (reference sequence). The CDR3 length is 11 residues. V lost 4 bases, J lost 8 bases, and 9 bases lay in between. The CDR3 DNA reads as TGCAGTGCTATGGTGCCGGATGAGCAGTTCTTC. Amino acid sequence: CSAMVPDEQFF.

The chain recombines TRBV11-1 with TRBJ1-1; 9 bases map to TRBD1. The length of the CDR3 is 15 residues. CDR1 SGHAT and CDR2 FQDESV come from the germline V gene (reference sequence). Trimming took 1 base from V and 3 from J; bases not matched to a gene: 3. The CDR3 bases are TGTGCCAGCAGCTTAGATTGGACAGGGGACACTGAAGCTTTCTTT. The encoded protein is CASSLDWTGDTEAFF.

The V and J genes are TRBV21-1 and TRBJ1-2; the DNA was not compared with TRBD1, the D call given in the table. TRBV21-1 constitutes a pseudogene. This CDR3 is built from 13 residues. The CDR3 nucleotides are TGTGCCAGCAGAGGACAGGGGGCAAATGGCTACACCTTC. Its protein is CASRGQGANGYTF.

The sample holds one count of this clone. V is TRBV5-1 and J is TRBJ2-2; weak D call: TRBD1 (6 bases). In germline, CDR1 is SGHRS, CDR2 YFSETQ. The CDR3 covers 15 residues. V shed 4 bases and J shed 6 bases, with 16 bases lying between them. The CDR3 protein is CASSRRGFQSGELFF. CDR3 DNA sequence: TGCGCCAGCAGCCGAAGGGGGTTTCAGTCCGGGGAGCTGTTTTTT.

V usage is TRBV5-4 and J usage is TRBJ1-1, with D uncertain. This CDR3 has 16 residues. Between the trimmed V and J ends, which lost 4 bases and 2 bases, there was a span of 18 bases. Looked up from germline, CDR1 is SGHNT and CDR2 is YYREEE (reference sequence). Written as DNA, the CDR3 is TGTGCCAGCAGCCCCAACGGAGGGATGTTTAACACTGAAGCTTTCTTT. It yields the protein CASSPNGGMFNTEAFF. Complete variable domain (other parts from reference TRBV5-4 and TRBJ1-1): ETGVTQSPTHLIKTRGQQVTLRCSSQSGHNTVSWYQQALGQGPQFIFQYYREEENGRGNFPPRFSGLQFPNYSSELNVNALELDDSALYLCASSPNGGMFNTEAFFGQGTRLTVV.

This sequence joins TRBV11-2 and TRBJ2-3; TRBD1 agrees at 7 bases. Germline lookup yields CDR1 SGHAT and CDR2 FQNNGV. The CDR3 contains 15 residues. J gave up 1 base and V 5 bases, and 6 bases lay outside the gene matches. CDR3 amino acids: CASSAHRGGTDTQYF. Here the CDR3 DNA reads TGTGCCAGCAGCGCACACAGGGGTGGCACAGATACGCAGTATTTT.

This chain joins TRBV12-5 and TRBJ1-5; 8 bases are a match to TRBD1. This CDR3 is built from 16 residues. Germline CDR1 reads LGHNT; CDR2 reads FRNRAP. Losses at the gene ends were 3 bases for V and 4 bases for J; bases not matched to a gene: 8. The CDR3 loop is CASGLNLQGANQPQHF. The CDR3 DNA reads as TGTGCTAGTGGTTTAAACCTCCAGGGGGCTAATCAGCCCCAGCATTTT.

The chain uses TRBV5-1 and TRBJ2-7; 9 bases are shared with TRBD2. V shed 0 bases and J 4 bases; nucleotides not matched to a gene: 5. CDR3 length: 15 residues. CDR1 and CDR2 (germline): SGHRS, YFSETQ. The CDR3 DNA follows: TGCGCCAGCAGCTTGGTAGGCGGGGGGGAGTACGAGCAGTACTTC. Its protein is CASSLVGGGEYEQYF.

This chain joins TRBV5-6 and TRBJ2-3; 11 bases line up with TRBD2. After removal of 4 bases from V and 3 bases from J, the junction contained 7 bases not matched to a gene. Germline-derived CDR1 and CDR2 are SGHDT and YYEEEE. This CDR3 has 16 residues. CDR3 bases: TGTGCCAGCAGCGATTTAGCGGGGGGGCCAACAGATACGCAGTATTTT. Its translation: CASSDLAGGPTDTQYF.

This sequence joins TRBV5-1 and TRBJ1-2; D is unresolved. The germline gives CDR1 SGHRS, CDR2 YFSETQ. This CDR3 region has 15 residues. V lost 0 bases and J 6 bases, leaving 15 bases between the germline ends. In DNA, the CDR3 is TGCGCCAGCAGCTTGGCCATGGAGGGATCCAATGGCTACACCTTC. Translated, it gives CASSLAMEGSNGYTF.

V usage is TRBV3-1 (or the pseudogene TRBV3-2) and J usage is TRBJ2-1; D remains ambiguous. Germline assignment: CDR1 LGHDT and CDR2 YNNKEL (reference sequence). Trimming pared 1 base from V and 6 bases from J, leaving 4 bases between. The CDR3 spans 12 residues. CDR3 DNA: TGTGCCAGCAGCCAAGGGGCCAATGAGCAGTTCTTC. Its protein product is CASSQGANEQFF.

About this clone: Different DNA sequences within this sample yield the same CDR3. V gene TRBV10-3 combines with J gene TRBJ1-4, with no clear D. Germline lookup yields CDR1 ENHRY and CDR2 SYGVKD. Trimming removed 0 bases at V and 5 bases at J, with 10 bases between. The CDR3 length is 15 residues. The CDR3, as DNA: TGTGCCATCAGTGAGTCAGCGGAGGAGAATGAAAAACTGTTTTTT. Translating gives CAISESAEENEKLFF.

The rearrangement joins TRBV15 to TRBJ1-1; the D is unclear. V was cut by 0 bases and J by 8 bases, with 13 bases left in between. The CDR3 extends over 14 amino acids. In germline, CDR1 is LNHNV, CDR2 YYDKDF (reference sequence). The CDR3 nucleotides read TGTGCCACCAGCAGAGATTTAGTTTCGGGGGAAGCTTTCTTT. This sequence encodes CATSRDLVSGEAFF.

The J gene is TRBJ1-3, the V gene TRBV15, with D possibly TRBD1 on 5 matching bases. V lost 3 bases, J lost 4 bases, and 16 bases lay in between. This CDR3 has 16 residues. Germline V gene data show CDR1 as LNHNV and CDR2 as YYDKDF (reference sequence). The CDR3 protein is CATSSGGSTRGNTIYF. DNA for the CDR3: TGTGCCACCAGCAGTGGGGGGAGTACGAGGGGAAACACCATATATTTT.

This chain uses TRBV29-1 with TRBJ2-5, with D possibly TRBD1 on 6 matching bases. CDR3 size: 14 residues. Germline V lookup: CDR1 SQVTM, CDR2 ANQGSEA. The V end was cut by 4 bases, the J end by 5 bases, with 17 bases between. The CDR3: CSVVLLQGSETQYF. The CDR3 DNA follows: TGCAGCGTTGTCCTATTACAGGGATCTGAGACCCAGTACTTC.

Points on this clone: Additional DNA sequences in this sample encode the identical CDR3. V and J are TRBV6-5 and TRBJ2-3; D perhaps matches TRBD2 (6 bases). Germline-derived CDR1 and CDR2 are MNHEY and SVGAGI. Trimming stripped 0 bases from V and 1 base from J, with 8 bases between. CDR3 length equals 15 residues. CDR3 coding DNA: TGTGCCAGCAGTTACTCGGGCGGGGGCACAGATACGCAGTATTTT. Amino acids: CASSYSGGGTDTQYF.

The V call is TRBV7-2, the J call TRBJ2-1; 7 positions match TRBD2. V was clipped by 3 bases and J by 4 bases; unmatched bases: 6. The CDR3 is 15 amino acids. Looked up from germline, CDR1 is SGHTA and CDR2 is FQGNSA. As DNA, the CDR3 is TGTGCCAGCAGCTTTGGCGGGGGAGGGTACAATGAGCAGTTCTTC. Amino acid sequence: CASSFGGGGYNEQFF.

The rearrangement links TRBV3-1 (or the pseudogene TRBV3-2) to TRBJ1-2; maybe TRBD1 (5 bases). This CDR3 region has 15 residues. CDR1 is LGHDT and CDR2 is YNNKEL in the germline V gene (reference sequence). Trimming took off 2 bases at V and 8 bases at J, with 18 bases between the two ends. For the CDR3, the DNA is TGTGCCAGCAGCCAATTGTCGGCAGGCGGGGGAGGCTACACCTTC. Residues: CASSQLSAGGGGYTF.

The gene calls are TRBV27 and TRBJ2-7, with D perhaps TRBD1 (5 bases). The germline V gene encodes CDR1 MNHEY and CDR2 SMNVEV (reference sequence). V lost 6 bases, J lost 6 bases, and 9 bases lay in between. This CDR3 has 11 residues. CDR3 in amino acids: CASSLRGEQYF. Written as DNA, the CDR3 is TGTGCCAGCAGCCTAAGGGGCGAGCAGTACTTC.

This clone was detected once. The chain has TRBV5-4 and TRBJ1-2; D possibly corresponds to TRBD1 (5 bases). The germline V gene encodes CDR1 SGHNT and CDR2 YYREEE (reference sequence). The CDR3 has 13 residues. Trimming took 4 bases from V and 6 from J, leaving 13 bases between them. The CDR3: CASSLQGTDGYTF. The DNA of the CDR3 is TGTGCCAGCAGCCTCCAGGGAACTGATGGCTACACCTTC.